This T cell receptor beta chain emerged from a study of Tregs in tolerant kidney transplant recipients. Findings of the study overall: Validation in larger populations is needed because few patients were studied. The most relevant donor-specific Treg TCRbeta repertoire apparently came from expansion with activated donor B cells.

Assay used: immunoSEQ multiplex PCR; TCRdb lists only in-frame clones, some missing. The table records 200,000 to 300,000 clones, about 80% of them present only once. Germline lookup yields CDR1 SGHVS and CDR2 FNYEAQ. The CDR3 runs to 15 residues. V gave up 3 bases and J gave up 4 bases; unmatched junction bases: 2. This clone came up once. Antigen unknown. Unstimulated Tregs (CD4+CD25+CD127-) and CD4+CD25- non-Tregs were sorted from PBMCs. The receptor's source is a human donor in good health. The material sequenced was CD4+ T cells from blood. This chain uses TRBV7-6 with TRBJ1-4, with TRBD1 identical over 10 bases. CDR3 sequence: CASSLTGGRNEKLFF. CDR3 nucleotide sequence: TGTGCCAGCAGCTTGACAGGGGGCCGTAATGAAAAACTGTTTTTT.